The 13 T cell receptor beta chains given below trace back to one sample, sequenced in a study of blood T cell repertoires in COVID-19. The protocol was immunoSEQ multiplex PCR, while the TCRdb copy is restricted to in-frame clones and leaves out a portion. The sample lists some 530,000 clones, roughly nine tenths seen once, with around 7.9% in the top ten. Sample: PBMCs or T cells enriched from blood (not recorded which). All receptors derive from a woman aged 55-69 years who had recovered from COVID-19.

As DNA, the CDR3 is TGTGCCAGCAGCCTCGAGTCCAATGAGCAGTTCTTC. It translates to CASSLESNEQFF. The rearrangement uses TRBV9 and TRBJ2-1; D not resolved. Between the trimmed V and J ends, which lost 4 bases and 6 bases, there was a span of 8 bases. Germline assignment: CDR1 SGDLS and CDR2 YYNGEE. CDR3 length: 12 residues.

The chain has TRBV19 and TRBJ2-2, with no clear D. Looked up from germline, CDR1 is LNHDA and CDR2 is SQIVND (reference sequence). The CDR3 loop spans 12 amino acids. The ends were cut back, 6 bases at V and 2 bases at J, with 4 bases in the middle. CDR3 nucleotides: TGTGCCAGTAGCGTAAACACCGGGGAGCTGTTTTTT. Protein product: CASSVNTGELFF.

The chain couples TRBV24-1 to TRBJ1-2; weak D call: TRBD1 (6 bases). The CDR3 covers 16 residues. Trimming pared 2 bases from V and 3 bases from J, leaving 15 bases between. Germline CDR1 is KGHDR and CDR2 is SFDVKD. CDR3 sequence reads: CATSDSWGGADYGYTF. The CDR3 DNA is TGTGCCACCAGTGATTCCTGGGGGGGGGCCGACTATGGCTACACCTTC.

Turning to this clone: Other nucleotide sequences in the sample specify the same CDR3. The chain uses TRBV30 and TRBJ1-1; the D gene is possibly TRBD1 (5 bases). CDR1 is GTSNPN and CDR2 is SVGIG in the germline V gene (reference sequence). The CDR3 consists of 12 residues. Deletions cut 3 bases from V and 1 base from J, with 6 bases between. CDR3 bases: TGTGCCTGGAGGGGGGGGAACACTGAAGCTTTCTTT. It specifies CAWRGGNTEAFF.

This rearrangement joins TRBV5-6 to TRBJ1-2; 7 positions agree with TRBD1. The CDR3 is made up of 15 amino acids. The V gene's germline CDR1 is SGHDT and CDR2 YYEEEE. J gave up 4 bases and V 1 base, and 7 bases lay outside the gene matches. The CDR3 region is CASSLRQGRGYGYTF. DNA of the CDR3: TGTGCCAGCAGCTTGAGACAGGGAAGAGGCTATGGCTACACCTTC.

The chain is built from TRBV2 and TRBJ1-2, with a possible D match to TRBD1 (5 bases). This CDR3 spans 14 amino acids. V was shortened by 4 bases and J by 5 bases, with 14 bases between the two germline ends. CDR1 and CDR2 (germline): SNHLY, FYNNEI. The CDR3 DNA follows: TGTGCCAGCAGTGGAGGGAGGGGAGGGTATGGCTACACCTTC. It translates to CASSGGRGGYGYTF.

This clone was observed a handful of times. The chain couples TRBV10-1 to TRBJ1-2, with 9 bases that match TRBD1. Germline lookup yields CDR1 WNHNN and CDR2 SYGVQD (reference sequence). The trim removed 5 bases at V and 3 bases at J, leaving 1 base unmatched. This CDR3 comprises 13 residues. CDR3 amino acids: CASSWDRDYGYTF. The CDR3 DNA follows: TGCGCCAGCAGTTGGGACAGGGACTATGGCTACACCTTC.

The chain is built from TRBV7-2 and TRBJ2-4; 8 bases are a match to TRBD2. Germline values: CDR1 SGHTA, CDR2 FQGNSA. This CDR3 spans 17 amino acids. J lost 6 bases, V lost 1 base, and 11 bases had no gene match. The CDR3 loop reads CASSLEGGGLVRNIQYF. In DNA, the CDR3 is TGTGCCAGCAGCTTAGAGGGTGGGGGACTAGTGAGAAACATTCAGTACTTC.

The rearrangement joins TRBV2 to TRBJ2-5, with 9 bases identical to TRBD2. This CDR3 contains 16 residues. Germline CDR1 and CDR2: SNHLY and FYNNEI. The ends lost 6 bases at V and 0 bases at J; junction bases unmatched: 8. CDR3 DNA sequence: TGTGCCAGCAGGCGATTGGGACTAGCCGACCAAGAGACCCAGTACTTC. This codes for CASRRLGLADQETQYF.

The chain couples TRBV18 to TRBJ2-5, with D tentatively TRBD1 (6 bases). Germline V gives CDR1 KGHSH, CDR2 LQKENI. The CDR3 has 16 amino acids. Trimming removed 2 bases at V and 1 base at J, with 14 bases between. The CDR3 sequence is CASSPWRQEAQETQYF. In DNA, the CDR3 is TGTGCCAGCTCACCATGGCGACAGGAGGCCCAAGAGACCCAGTACTTC.

The V gene is TRBV6-5, the J gene TRBJ1-1; D possibly corresponds to TRBD1 (5 bases). Per the germline V gene, CDR1 is MNHEY and CDR2 is SVGAGI. The CDR3 has 11 amino acids. V lost 6 bases to trimming and J lost 7 bases, with 9 bases between them. CDR3 in amino acids: CASRVQGEAFF. CDR3 DNA: TGTGCCAGCAGGGTCCAGGGTGAAGCTTTCTTT.

This chain connects TRBV19 to TRBJ2-1, with TRBD2 matching 8 bases. Germline loops: CDR1 LNHDA, CDR2 SQIVND (reference sequence). This CDR3 has 15 residues. With V trimmed by 3 bases and J by 2 bases, 3 bases remained unmatched. CDR3 in amino acids: CASSILAGTYNEQFF. The DNA of the CDR3 is TGTGCCAGTAGTATCTTAGCGGGGACCTACAATGAGCAGTTCTTC.

The rearrangement uses TRBV5-1 and TRBJ2-7; 9 bases match TRBD1. Germline values: CDR1 SGHRS, CDR2 YFSETQ. CDR3 length: 14 residues. Trimming at V came to 3 bases and at J to 3 bases, leaving 4 bases not matched to a gene. The CDR3 region is CASSSGTGLYEQYF. The CDR3 DNA is TGCGCCAGCAGCTCCGGGACAGGGCTCTACGAGCAGTACTTC.